Listed here are 9 T cell receptor beta chains from one sample, sequenced in a study of neoadjuvant nivolumab and ipilimumab in lung cancer. The method was immunoSEQ multiplex PCR; TCRdb's version includes in-frame clones alone and lacks a portion of them. This table holds about 18,000 clones, 80% to 90% found once. Sequenced here: peripheral blood, sampled before neoadjuvant nivolumab, alone or with ipilimumab. The receptors shown here come from an adult with non-small cell lung cancer.

The CDR3 DNA reads TGTGCCAGCAGCTTAATAGCGGGCAGGAATGAGCAGTTCTTC. Translating it yields CASSLIAGRNEQFF. The chain links TRBV11-1 to TRBJ2-1; 7 bases align to TRBD2. The CDR3 loop spans 14 amino acids. J lost 7 bases, V lost 2 bases, and 5 bases had no gene match. Germline CDR1 SGHAT, CDR2 FQDESV (reference sequence). Complete variable domain (other parts from reference TRBV11-1 and TRBJ2-1): EAEVAQSPRYKITEKSQAVAFWCDPISGHATLYWYRQILGQGPELLVQFQDESVVDDSQLPKDRFSAERLKGVDSTLKIQPAELGDSAMYLCASSLIAGRNEQFFGPGTRLTVL.

The rearrangement joins TRBV5-1 to TRBJ1-1, with 7 bases lining up with TRBD1. Germline CDR1 SGHRS, CDR2 YFSETQ. The CDR3 loop spans 12 amino acids. V shed 6 bases and J 8 bases; nucleotides not matched to a gene: 7. The CDR3 coding sequence is TGCGCCAGCACCCTCGACAGGGTGGAAGCTTTCTTT. Residues: CASTLDRVEAFF. The full variable domain, its missing parts supplied by reference TRBV5-1 and TRBJ1-1, is KAGVTQTPRYLIKTRGQQVTLSCSPISGHRSVSWYQQTPGQGLQFLFEYFSETQRNKGNFPGRFSGRQFSNSRSEMNVSTLELGDSALYLCASTLDRVEAFFGQGTRLTVV.

This sequence joins TRBV2 and TRBJ1-2; 9 bases agree with TRBD1. In germline, CDR1 is SNHLY, CDR2 FYNNEI. V was pared by 6 bases and J by 4 bases, with 9 bases of the junction left unmatched. This CDR3 has 15 amino acids. This chain's CDR3 is CASRATGGAVYGYTF. The CDR3 nucleotides read TGTGCCAGCAGGGCTACAGGGGGCGCGGTCTATGGCTACACCTTC. The full variable domain, rest sourced from reference TRBV2 and TRBJ1-2, is EPEVTQTPSHQVTQMGQEVILRCVPISNHLYFYWYRQILGQKVEFLVSFYNNEISEKSEIFDDQFSVERPDGSNFTLKIRSTKLEDSAMYFCASRATGGAVYGYTFGSGTRLTVV.

V and J are TRBV6-5 and TRBJ1-1, with no clear D. Germline values: CDR1 MNHEY, CDR2 SVGAGI. Between the trimmed V and J ends, which lost 0 bases and 8 bases, there was a span of 10 bases. This CDR3 has 13 amino acids. The CDR3 nucleotides read TGTGCCAGCAGTTACTCGTTTCGGTGGGAAGCTTTCTTT. Encoded protein: CASSYSFRWEAFF.

V and J are TRBV29-1 and TRBJ2-1; 10 nucleotides line up with TRBD2. CDR3 length equals 14 residues. V dropped 7 bases and J dropped 3; count of bases not matched to a gene: 6. Germline V gives CDR1 SQVTM, CDR2 ANQGSEA. The CDR3 is CSGNRLAGYNEQFF. The CDR3 coding sequence is TGCAGCGGAAACCGACTAGCGGGCTACAATGAGCAGTTCTTC.

The CDR3 nucleotides read TGTGCCAGCACCAAAGAGGGGTTAAACACTGAAGCTTTCTTT. Translated: CASTKEGLNTEAFF. The genes are TRBV6-5 and TRBJ1-1; TRBD1 is a possible D gene (5 bases). Trimming removed 7 bases from V and 2 bases from J, with 14 bases in between. Germline CDR1 reads MNHEY; CDR2 reads SVGAGI. The CDR3 is 14 residues long.

This rearrangement joins TRBV7-9 to TRBJ1-2, with no clear D. V lost 4 bases to trimming and J lost 1 base, with 10 bases between them. The CDR3 runs to 14 residues. CDR1 SEHNR and CDR2 FQNEAQ come from the germline V gene (reference sequence). The CDR3 DNA sequence: TGTGCCAGCAGCTCCCTGACCATTAACTATGGCTACACCTTC. Translated, it gives CASSSLTINYGYTF.

About this clone itself: At one boundary the junction diverges from the germline segment, which might be a read error. The chain has TRBV7-7 and TRBJ2-3, with 10 bases matching TRBD1. Germline V gene data show CDR1 as SSHAT and CDR2 as FNYEAQ (reference sequence). CDR3 length equals 14 residues. CDR3 region: CASSVGTGADTQYF. The CDR3 coding sequence is TGTGCTAGCAGCGTCGGGACAGGGGCAGATACGCAGTATTTT.

The genes are TRBV7-9 and TRBJ2-6; D is ambiguous. The V gene's germline CDR1 is SEHNR and CDR2 FQNEAQ (reference sequence). This CDR3 spans 13 amino acids. Trimming stripped 5 bases from V and 4 bases from J, with 6 bases between. CDR3 loop: CASSTWGANVLTF. CDR3 nucleotide sequence: TGTGCCAGCAGCACCTGGGGGGCCAACGTCCTGACTTTC.